This TCR beta chain was found in a study of cytomegalovirus exposure and HLA in healthy donors. Study findings and constraints: Cytomegalovirus-associated TCR beta chains were listed, numbering under 200.

PCR used 60 Vbeta primers and 13 Jbeta primers. Produced via immunoSEQ multiplex PCR; TCRdb's table is partial and in-frame only. The sample holds some 96,000 clones, about 74% seen once. This clone was observed a few times. As yet, its antigen is unknown. The specimen sequenced was PBMCs. The clonotype was recovered from a female donor in good health and CMV-seronegative.

The CDR3 DNA sequence: TGTGCCAGCAGCGTACTTCCAGGGGGCAATCAGCCCCAGCATTTT. Amino acids: CASSVLPGGNQPQHF. V gene TRBV9 combines with J gene TRBJ1-5, with a weak D call TRBD1 (6 bases). V shed 1 base and J shed 2 bases, with 10 bases lying between them. Germline V gene data show CDR1 as SGDLS and CDR2 as YYNGEE. This CDR3 contains 15 residues.